These 31 T cell receptor beta chains originate from one sample sequenced in a study of Ad26.COV2.S vaccination and SARS-CoV-2 variants. Sequenced by immunoSEQ multiplex PCR; TCRdb stores in-frame clones only, minus some. The profile covers 300,000 to 350,000 clones, with 75% to 90% appearing a single time and roughly a tenth taken by the ten largest. The treatment was: about 20 received Ad26.COV2.S at low or high dose, single or two shots; 5 received placebo; per-sample allocation not given. Material that was analyzed had been drawn on day 63 after the first vaccine or placebo injection. Specimen: peripheral blood, collected in a trial of Ad26.COV2.S vaccine versus placebo. The receptors shown here come from a person aged 18-60 years who received the Ad26.COV2.S COVID-19 vaccine or a placebo.

In the case of this clone: This CDR3 is also generated by other DNA sequences in the sample. This sequence joins TRBV2 and TRBJ2-5; 8 bases map to TRBD1. The CDR3 has 14 residues. The germline V gene encodes CDR1 SNHLY and CDR2 FYNNEI. V lost 6 bases and J lost 2; bases outside the gene matches: 5. CDR3 nucleotide sequence: TGTGCCAGCAGCCCGGACAGGGCTCAAGAGACCCAGTACTTC. This codes for CASSPDRAQETQYF.

The chain carries TRBV7-2 and TRBJ1-2; no definite D call. There are 16 residues in the CDR3. Germline assignment: CDR1 SGHTA and CDR2 FQGNSA. With 5 bases removed from V and 0 bases from J, the gap between germline ends came to 16 bases. The CDR3 DNA is TGTGCCAGCAGCAACTTCCTAGACCGAGCTAACTATGGCTACACCTTC. Its translation: CASSNFLDRANYGYTF. The variable domain in full, with the rest retrieved from reference TRBV7-2 and TRBJ1-2, is GAGVSQSPSNKVTEKGKDVELRCDPISGHTALYWYRQSLGQGLEFLIYFQGNSAPDKSGLPSDRFSAERTGGSVSTLTIQRTQQEDSAVYLCASSNFLDRANYGYTFGSGTRLTVV.

J is TRBJ2-3 and V is TRBV21-1; TRBD2 is taken as the D call from the table, unchecked against the DNA. TRBV21-1 is a documented pseudogene. The CDR3 consists of 16 residues. The CDR3 loop reads CASNQKREGCTDTQYF. CDR3 in DNA: TGTGCCAGCAACCAAAAGCGGGAGGGATGCACAGATACGCAGTATTTT.

CDR3 nucleotide sequence: TGTGCCAGCAGTTACGGGGCAACAGGCTACGAGCAGTACTTC. Protein sequence: CASSYGATGYEQYF. The chain has TRBV6-2 or TRBV6-3 and TRBJ2-7; a possible D gene is TRBD1 (5 bases). This CDR3 is built from 14 residues. From germline, CDR1 is MNHEY and CDR2 SVGEGT. Trimming shortened V by 2 bases and J by 3 bases, and 11 bases separated the two germline ends.

The J gene is TRBJ1-5, the V gene TRBV7-8; perhaps TRBD1 as D (6 bases). The CDR3 contains 14 residues. Germline CDR1 SGHVS, CDR2 FQNEAQ. Deletions cut 1 base from V and 7 bases from J, with 11 bases between. CDR3 bases: TGTGCCAGCAGCTTAGAGGGGGTGGGCCAGCCCCAGCATTTT. It encodes CASSLEGVGQPQHF.

The J gene is TRBJ2-3, the V gene TRBV2, with TRBD2 matching over 7 bases. Trimming at V came to 4 bases and at J to 2 bases, leaving 12 bases not matched to a gene. The V gene's germline CDR1 is SNHLY and CDR2 FYNNEI. The CDR3 totals 17 residues. CDR3 loop: CASSGLTLGGYTDTQYF. Written as DNA, the CDR3 is TGTGCCAGCAGTGGCCTCACACTGGGAGGGTACACAGATACGCAGTATTTT.

The rearrangement joins TRBV6-6 to TRBJ1-6; 9 positions agree with TRBD1. The CDR3 consists of 19 residues. Germline V gives CDR1 MNHNY, CDR2 SVGAGI (reference sequence). J gave up 0 bases and V 5 bases, and 11 bases lay outside the gene matches. In nucleotides, the CDR3 is TGTGCCAGCAGTCCTGAGACAGGGGGATATGGCTCCTATAATTCACCCCTCCACTTT. Protein: CASSPETGGYGSYNSPLHF.

The rearrangement joins TRBV6-5 to TRBJ1-2, with TRBD1 matching 7 bases. In germline, CDR1 is MNHEY, CDR2 SVGAGI. V lost 0 bases and J lost 3; bases outside the gene matches: 7. The CDR3 runs 16 residues. As DNA, the CDR3 is TGTGCCAGCAGTTACTCGAAGAGGGGGCGAGACTATGGCTACACCTTC. It translates to CASSYSKRGRDYGYTF.

This rearrangement joins TRBV5-1 to TRBJ2-7, with D possibly called TRBD1 or TRBD2 (5 bases each). CDR1 is SGHRS, CDR2 YFSETQ, per germline. CDR3 length: 13 residues. Deletions cut 4 bases from V and 0 bases from J, with 8 bases between. In DNA form, the CDR3 reads TGCGCCAGCAGCGGGGACGGCTCCTACGAGCAGTACTTC. Its translation is CASSGDGSYEQYF.

V and J are TRBV6-5 and TRBJ2-7, with 7 bases aligning to TRBD1. This CDR3 has 15 amino acids. V gave up 2 bases and J gave up 3 bases; unmatched junction bases: 7. CDR1 is MNHEY and CDR2 is SVGAGI in the germline V gene. Written as DNA, the CDR3 is TGTGCCAGCAGTTACCGCGAGGCAGGGGGCTACGAGCAGTACTTC. This sequence encodes CASSYREAGGYEQYF.

This chain links TRBV9 with TRBJ1-1, with D unclear. V lost 0 bases and J lost 5, with 17 bases in between. The CDR3 covers 16 residues. Germline V lookup: CDR1 SGDLS, CDR2 YYNGEE. The CDR3 DNA sequence: TGTGCCAGCAGCGTAGAGCCGGGAGGCTTAGGGACTGAAGCTTTCTTT. This translates into CASSVEPGGLGTEAFF.

This chain connects TRBV6-4 to TRBJ2-3; 12 bases agree with TRBD2. The V gene end was trimmed by 0 bases and the J gene end by 2 bases; junction bases not matched to a gene: 3. The germline V gene encodes CDR1 MRHNA and CDR2 SNTAGT. The CDR3 is made up of 17 amino acids. CDR3 sequence (DNA): TGTGCCAGCAGTGACTCCAGACTAGCGGGGGCCACAGATACGCAGTATTTT. Protein product: CASSDSRLAGATDTQYF.

The V gene is TRBV2, the J gene TRBJ1-6, with D perhaps TRBD1 (6 bases). The CDR3 totals 13 residues. The V and J ends lost 7 bases and 7 bases respectively, with 11 bases between them. Germline CDR1 is SNHLY and CDR2 is FYNNEI. DNA for the CDR3: TGTGCCAGCATTGGACAGATAAATTCACCCCTCCACTTT. Translating it yields CASIGQINSPLHF.

The chain employs TRBV6-2 or TRBV6-3 and TRBJ1-2; TRBD1 matches at 8 bases. Losses at the gene ends were 2 bases for V and 4 bases for J; bases not matched to a gene: 12. The CDR3 runs 17 residues. Germline V CDR1 and CDR2: MNHEY, SVGEGT. CDR3 region: CASSYPTGGASFYGYTF. CDR3 nucleotides: TGTGCCAGCAGTTACCCCACAGGGGGTGCATCCTTCTATGGCTACACCTTC.

This chain links TRBV30 with TRBJ1-2; D remains unclear. Looked up from germline, CDR1 is GTSNPN and CDR2 is SVGIG (reference sequence). This CDR3 contains 9 residues. V was clipped by 7 bases and J by 4 bases, with 4 bases between them. The CDR3 here is CASVYGYTF. DNA for the CDR3: TGTGCCTCCGTCTATGGCTACACCTTC.

The chain combines TRBV5-6 with TRBJ1-4, with TRBD1 matching over 7 bases. The junction had 5 bases not matched to a gene; V was cut back by 5 bases and J by 7 bases. CDR3 length equals 13 residues. Germline CDR1 is SGHDT and CDR2 is YYEEEE. CDR3 nucleotides: TGTGCCAGCAGGGGCAGGGGGAGTGAAAAACTGTTTTTT. Translation: CASRGRGSEKLFF.

This chain connects TRBV18 to TRBJ1-1; the D gene is possibly TRBD1 (5 bases). The CDR3 spans 15 residues. With 3 bases removed from V and 7 bases from J, the gap between germline ends came to 18 bases. CDR1 is KGHSH, CDR2 LQKENI, per germline. In nucleotides, the CDR3 is TGTGCCAGCTCACCCCAGACAGCGGGGGTGGGTGAAGCTTTCTTT. Encoded protein: CASSPQTAGVGEAFF.

The chain couples TRBV27 to TRBJ2-3, with TRBD2 as a possible D gene (6 bases). Per the germline V gene, CDR1 is MNHEY and CDR2 is SMNVEV (reference sequence). Trimming stripped 3 bases from V and 1 base from J, with 14 bases between. The CDR3 loop spans 16 amino acids. The CDR3 bases are TGTGCCAGCAGTTTTCGGGGGATTTTTCGCACAGATACGCAGTATTTT. It yields the protein CASSFRGIFRTDTQYF.

This chain joins TRBV27 and TRBJ1-6, with no clear D. Trimming left V 1 base short and J 9 bases short, with 10 bases between. Germline V gives CDR1 MNHEY, CDR2 SMNVEV (reference sequence). The CDR3 length is 14 residues. The CDR3 DNA reads as TGTGCCAGCAGTTTATGGGGTCGGAGTTCACCCCTCCACTTT. Protein: CASSLWGRSSPLHF.

This rearrangement joins TRBV6-6 to TRBJ2-2; D remains ambiguous. V was cut by 3 bases and J by 1 base, with 9 bases left in between. Germline loops: CDR1 MNHNY, CDR2 SVGAGI (reference sequence). The CDR3 has 15 residues. The CDR3 region has the DNA TGTGCCAGCAGTTATGAGCCCCAGAACACCGGGGAGCTGTTTTTT. Its translation: CASSYEPQNTGELFF.

The J gene is TRBJ2-1, the V gene TRBV5-1; 13 nucleotides line up with TRBD2. Per germline, CDR1 SGHRS and CDR2 YFSETQ. Unmatched junction bases numbered 3, after V lost 0 bases and J lost 0 bases. This CDR3 comprises 18 residues. The CDR3 nucleotides read TGCGCCAGCAGCTTGGCACGGACTAGCGGGGGCTCCTACAATGAGCAGTTCTTC. Its translation is CASSLARTSGGSYNEQFF. The full variable domain, its missing parts supplied by reference TRBV5-1 and TRBJ2-1, is KAGVTQTPRYLIKTRGQQVTLSCSPISGHRSVSWYQQTPGQGLQFLFEYFSETQRNKGNFPGRFSGRQFSNSRSEMNVSTLELGDSALYLCASSLARTSGGSYNEQFFGPGTRLTVL.

This chain uses TRBV6-2 or TRBV6-3 with TRBJ1-1; 7 bases align to TRBD1. The CDR3 contains 14 residues. Germline V gene lookup returns CDR1 MNHEY and CDR2 SVGEGT. J was trimmed by 4 bases and V by 0 bases; bases with no gene match: 2. The DNA for the CDR3 is TGTGCCAGCAGTTACTCCCACAGGGGCACTGAAGCTTTCTTT. Translated, it gives CASSYSHRGTEAFF.

The chain recombines TRBV10-3 with TRBJ2-2, with TRBD1 matching 7 bases. The J segment lost 15 bases and the V segment lost 6 bases, leaving 16 bases of the junction unmatched. The CDR3 contains 14 residues. Germline V gene lookup returns CDR1 ENHRY and CDR2 SYGVKD. The CDR3 protein is CAISPGGAALGVFF. The CDR3 DNA reads as TGTGCCATCAGCCCAGGGGGAGCGGCCCTTGGGGTGTTTTTT.

The genes are TRBV7-9 and TRBJ1-2; the D gene is possibly TRBD1 (5 bases). V was shortened by 5 bases and J by 1 base, with 11 bases between the two germline ends. The CDR3 is 14 residues long. Germline V gene data show CDR1 as SEHNR and CDR2 as FQNEAQ (reference sequence). CDR3 sequence (DNA): TGTGCCAGCAGCGTCCGGGACCTTAACTATGGCTACACCTTC. Translated, it gives CASSVRDLNYGYTF.

The chain has TRBV5-8 and TRBJ1-1; a possible D gene is TRBD1 (6 bases). Germline assignment: CDR1 SGHTS and CDR2 YDEGEE. The CDR3 is 14 residues long. The ends were cut back, 5 bases at V and 6 bases at J, with 17 bases in the middle. CDR3 sequence: CASRKIQGIAEAFF. In DNA, the CDR3 is TGTGCCAGCAGGAAAATACAGGGTATCGCTGAAGCTTTCTTT.

The V gene is TRBV6-5, the J gene TRBJ2-7, with D unclear. CDR3 length equals 14 residues. V shed 6 bases and J shed 0 bases, with 12 bases lying between them. CDR1 and CDR2 from the germline V gene are MNHEY and SVGAGI. The CDR3 DNA follows: TGTGCCAGCAGCCCCCACGGAGCCTCCTACGAGCAGTACTTC. Translation: CASSPHGASYEQYF.

The gene calls are TRBV28 and TRBJ2-5; maybe TRBD2 (6 bases). V lost 5 bases and J lost 4, with 11 bases in between. The CDR3 sequence is 13 residues long. The V gene's germline CDR1 is MDHEN and CDR2 SYDVKM. The CDR3 loop is CASSTLRGETQYF. CDR3 DNA sequence: TGTGCCAGCAGTACCCTGCGGGGAGAGACCCAGTACTTC.

V usage is TRBV5-1 and J usage is TRBJ1-3; D is perhaps TRBD1 (5 bases). This CDR3 is built from 14 residues. V was trimmed by 5 bases and J by 4 bases, leaving 13 bases between them. Germline lookup yields CDR1 SGHRS and CDR2 YFSETQ. DNA of the CDR3: TGCGCCAGCAGGGAACAGGTAGAAGGAAACACCATATATTTT. Translation gives CASREQVEGNTIYF.

In its sample, this clone was seen a few times. The V gene is TRBV7-9, the J gene TRBJ1-5; D call uncertain. Trimming left V 3 bases short and J 3 bases short, with 9 bases between. The CDR3 is 14 residues long. The germline V gene has CDR1 SEHNR and CDR2 FQNEAQ (reference sequence). CDR3 nucleotide sequence: TGTGCCAGCAGCTTTTTGGGCCTCAATCAGCCCCAGCATTTT. It yields the protein CASSFLGLNQPQHF.

The V call is TRBV9, the J call TRBJ2-1; 14 positions match TRBD2. The germline V gene encodes CDR1 SGDLS and CDR2 YYNGEE. Losses at the gene ends were 3 bases for V and 8 bases for J; bases not matched to a gene: 7. This CDR3 is 16 amino acids long. The CDR3 region is CASSGLAGGPLDEQFF. The CDR3 DNA reads as TGTGCCAGCAGCGGACTAGCGGGAGGGCCGCTCGATGAGCAGTTCTTC.

This chain joins TRBV7-8 and TRBJ2-1; 7 nucleotides align to TRBD1. Losses at the gene ends were 5 bases for V and 3 bases for J; bases not matched to a gene: 16. CDR3 length equals 18 residues. Germline loops: CDR1 SGHVS, CDR2 FQNEAQ. CDR3 loop: CASSLDRVKIRIYNEQFF. Here the CDR3 DNA reads TGTGCCAGCAGCCTAGACAGGGTAAAAATACGTATCTACAATGAGCAGTTCTTC.